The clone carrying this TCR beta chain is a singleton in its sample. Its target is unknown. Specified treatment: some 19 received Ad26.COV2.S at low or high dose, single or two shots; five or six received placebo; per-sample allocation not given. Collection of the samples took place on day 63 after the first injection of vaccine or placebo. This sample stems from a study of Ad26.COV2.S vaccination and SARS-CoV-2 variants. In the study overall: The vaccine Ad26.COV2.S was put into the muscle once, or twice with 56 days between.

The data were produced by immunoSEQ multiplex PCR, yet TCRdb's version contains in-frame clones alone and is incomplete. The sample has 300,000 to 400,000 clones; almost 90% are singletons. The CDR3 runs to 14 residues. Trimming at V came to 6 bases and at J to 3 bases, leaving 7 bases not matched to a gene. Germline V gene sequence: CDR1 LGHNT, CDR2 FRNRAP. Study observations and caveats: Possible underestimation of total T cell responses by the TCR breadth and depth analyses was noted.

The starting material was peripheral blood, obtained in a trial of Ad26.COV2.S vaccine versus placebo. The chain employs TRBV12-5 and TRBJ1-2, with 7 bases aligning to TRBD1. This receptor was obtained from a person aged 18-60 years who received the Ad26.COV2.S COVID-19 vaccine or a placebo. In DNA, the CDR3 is TGTGCTAGTGGCCGACAGGGTCTGGACTATGGCTACACCTTC. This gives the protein CASGRQGLDYGYTF.